In its sample, the clone carrying this T cell receptor beta chain was seen many times. This sample is drawn from a study of T cells in Graves' hyperthyroidism and ophthalmopathy. Researchers barred patients who had uncontrolled infection, other autoimmune disease, pregnancy or lactation. Template material for amplifying TCR beta CDR3 regions consisted of RNA transcripts. The HTBI set primed first-round TCR CDR3 RT-PCR. TCRdb recomputed calls from the multiplex PCR reads with MiXCR, one row per CDR3 protein. The repertoire has roughly 380,000 distinct CDR3 sequences, 12% to 15% of them found once; the top ten carry 5.3%. This CDR3 region has 16 residues. CDR1 is SEHNR and CDR2 is FQNEAQ in the germline V gene (reference sequence). With 2 bases clipped from V and 7 bases from J, the junction kept 10 bases outside the gene matches.

Material: blood. The receptor was isolated from a woman aged 18 to 35 with Graves' hyperthyroidism. J is TRBJ2-1 and V is TRBV7-9; 8 bases match TRBD2. The CDR3 DNA follows: TGTGCCAGCAGCTTACTAGCGGGCAACCGAGGGAATGAGCAGTTCTTC. It encodes CASSLLAGNRGNEQFF.